The text below deals with one T cell receptor beta chain. Libraries were prepared by immunoSEQ multiplex PCR; TCRdb keeps only in-frame clonotypes and omits some of them. The sample consists of approximately 260,000 clones, 90% to 95% of them appearing once. In assigning cohorts, the study relied on participant-reported clinical history. Before being deemed recovered, Cohort 3 donors had two negative PCRs, clearance, or symptom resolution. The source of the sample is a study of blood T cell repertoires in COVID-19. As for the study in general: COVID-19 samples from acute and convalescent phases originated in the United States, Italy and Spain. T cells, B-cell-depleted T cells, or PBMCs supplied cDNA or gDNA.

Trimming took off 2 bases at V and 4 bases at J, with 13 bases between the two ends. Looked up from germline, CDR1 is SGDLS and CDR2 is YYNGEE. CDR3 length: 15 residues. The V call is TRBV9, the J call TRBJ2-1, with D perhaps TRBD2 (6 bases). Sequencing was performed on PBMCs or T cells enriched from blood (not recorded which). The receptor was derived from a woman aged 18-29 years who had recovered from COVID-19. Here the CDR3 DNA reads TGTGCCAGCAGCGTCGGGGGAAAGCTTTACAATGAGCAGTTCTTC. Its protein product is CASSVGGKLYNEQFF.